A single T cell receptor (beta chain) is shown here with its context. The data derive from a study of control samples from healthy donors and cancer patients. This CDR3 is 12 amino acids long. Trimming left V 4 bases short and J 4 bases short, with 8 bases between. The germline gives CDR1 SGHRS, CDR2 YFSETQ. Here immunoSEQ multiplex PCR was the method, and the copy in TCRdb shows in-frame clones only, minus some. The sample contains some 130,000 clones, just over 90% of which appear only once. The sample was PBMCs. The V and J genes are TRBV5-1 and TRBJ2-5; D unresolved. The TCR sequence derives from a man in his forties or fifties with head and neck cancer. The CDR3 bases are TGCGCCAGCAGCAGGTACCTAGAGACCCAGTACTTC. Translated: CASSRYLETQYF.